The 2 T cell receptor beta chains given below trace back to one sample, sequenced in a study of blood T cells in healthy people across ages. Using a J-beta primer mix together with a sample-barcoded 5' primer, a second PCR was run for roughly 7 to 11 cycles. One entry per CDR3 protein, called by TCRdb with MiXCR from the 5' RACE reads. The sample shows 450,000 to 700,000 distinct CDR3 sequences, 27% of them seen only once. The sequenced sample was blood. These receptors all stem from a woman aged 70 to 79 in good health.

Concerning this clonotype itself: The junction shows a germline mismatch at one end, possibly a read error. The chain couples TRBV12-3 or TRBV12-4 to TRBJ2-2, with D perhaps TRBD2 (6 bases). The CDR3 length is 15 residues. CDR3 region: CASRPVGRRTGELLF. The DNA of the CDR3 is TGTGCCAGCAGACCCGTTGGGAGGCGAACCGGGGAGCTGTTATTT.

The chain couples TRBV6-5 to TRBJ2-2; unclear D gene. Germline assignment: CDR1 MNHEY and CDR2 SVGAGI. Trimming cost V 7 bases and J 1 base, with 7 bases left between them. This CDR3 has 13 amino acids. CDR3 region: CASILQNTGELFF. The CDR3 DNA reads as TGTGCCAGCATCCTCCAGAACACCGGGGAGCTGTTTTTT.